These 31 T cell receptor beta chains came from one sample sequenced in a study of blood T cell repertoires in COVID-19. Method: immunoSEQ multiplex PCR; TCRdb's copy keeps in-frame clones and lacks some. In the table there are about 42,000 clones, 70% to 90% of which are singletons. The sample taken for sequencing was peripheral blood. Receptors originate from a woman between 65 and 79 years old in a cohort sampled during active COVID-19.

The J gene is TRBJ2-7, the V gene TRBV6-2 or TRBV6-3; the match to TRBD1 covers 9 bases. The J segment lost 2 bases and the V segment lost 5 bases, leaving 16 bases of the junction unmatched. The CDR3 contains 18 residues. CDR1 is MNHEY and CDR2 is SVGEGT in the germline V gene. The CDR3 DNA reads TGTGCCAGCAGTCCCCCGGGACAGGGAATAAAGAGTCCCTACGAGCAGTACTTC. Its protein product is CASSPPGQGIKSPYEQYF.

V gene TRBV9 combines with J gene TRBJ1-5, with TRBD1 as a possible D gene (6 bases). The CDR3 has 16 residues. V lost 4 bases to trimming and J lost 1 base, with 15 bases between them. Germline V lookup: CDR1 SGDLS, CDR2 YYNGEE. CDR3 sequence reads: CASSLPGARSNQPQHF. The CDR3 DNA sequence: TGTGCCAGCAGCCTACCAGGGGCTAGGAGCAATCAGCCCCAGCATTTT.

The genes are TRBV27 and TRBJ2-3; 8 bases map to TRBD1. CDR1 is MNHEY, CDR2 SMNVEV, per germline (reference sequence). This CDR3 region has 16 residues. The V segment lost 8 bases and the J segment 1 base; nucleotides outside the gene matches: 11. CDR3 sequence reads: CASGIDRGWGTDTQYF. In nucleotides, the CDR3 is TGTGCCAGCGGTATAGACAGGGGATGGGGCACAGATACGCAGTATTTT.

This chain joins TRBV2 and TRBJ1-2, with no clear D. Germline assignment: CDR1 SNHLY and CDR2 FYNNEI. V was shortened by 4 bases and J by 4 bases, with 10 bases between the two germline ends. The CDR3 is 13 residues long. DNA of the CDR3: TGTGCCAGCAGTGCGGATGGCGGCTATGGCTACACCTTC. Translating gives CASSADGGYGYTF.

The chain recombines TRBV5-1 with TRBJ2-3; D perhaps matches TRBD2 (5 bases). CDR3 length: 15 amino acids. The V gene lost 0 bases and the J gene lost 4 bases, with 12 bases spanning the gap. Germline lookup yields CDR1 SGHRS and CDR2 YFSETQ. The CDR3 bases are TGCGCCAGCAGCTTGGAACTAGTTGGAGCAGATACGCAGTATTTT. Its protein is CASSLELVGADTQYF.

By frequency in the sample, this clone is medium-sized (0.01 to 0.1%). The chain links TRBV7-6 to TRBJ2-1; 16 bases fit TRBD2. Per germline, CDR1 SGHVS and CDR2 FNYEAQ. This CDR3 is 16 amino acids long. V dropped 4 bases and J dropped 7; count of bases not matched to a gene: 4. CDR3 residues: CASSSGTSGRVNEQFF. The CDR3, as DNA: TGTGCCAGCAGCTCCGGGACTAGCGGGAGGGTAAATGAGCAGTTCTTC.

This sequence joins TRBV11-2 and TRBJ1-2, with TRBD1 matching 8 bases. The CDR3 length is 13 residues. V trimming: 5 bases; J trimming: 4 bases; junction bases outside the gene matches: 3. In germline, CDR1 is SGHAT, CDR2 FQNNGV. Here the CDR3 reads CASSRGQGYGYTF. DNA of the CDR3: TGTGCCAGCAGCCGCGGACAGGGCTATGGCTACACCTTC. Complete variable domain (other parts from reference TRBV11-2 and TRBJ1-2): EAGVAQSPRYKIIEKRQSVAFWCNPISGHATLYWYQQILGQGPKLLIQFQNNGVVDDSQLPKDRFSAERLKGVDSTLKIQPAKLEDSAVYLCASSRGQGYGYTFGSGTRLTVV.

The genes are TRBV5-4 and TRBJ2-5, with 7 positions matching TRBD2. Germline V lookup: CDR1 SGHNT, CDR2 YYREEE (reference sequence). V was pared by 0 bases and J by 1 base, with 3 bases of the junction left unmatched. This CDR3 region has 15 residues. CDR3 bases: TGTGCCAGCAGCTTGGGGGGCGGGGGCCAAGAGACCCAGTACTTC. Encoded protein: CASSLGGGGQETQYF.

This clone was observed once. V usage is TRBV29-1 and J usage is TRBJ2-2, with 11 bases lining up with TRBD2. Germline assignment: CDR1 SQVTM and CDR2 ANQGSEA. The V segment lost 7 bases and the J segment 3 bases; nucleotides outside the gene matches: 7. The CDR3 loop spans 15 amino acids. The CDR3 sequence: CSASLAGDYTGELFF. In DNA form, the CDR3 reads TGCAGCGCTTCACTAGCGGGGGACTACACCGGGGAGCTGTTTTTT.

A few counts support this clone. CDR3 protein: CASSHGQGYGYTF. The CDR3 bases are TGTGCCAGCAGTCACGGACAGGGCTATGGCTACACCTTC. The V and J genes are TRBV12-3 or TRBV12-4 and TRBJ1-2, with TRBD1 matching over 8 bases. Unmatched junction bases numbered 3, after V lost 5 bases and J lost 4 bases. CDR3 length: 13 amino acids.

This clone appeared once. The chain carries TRBV9 and TRBJ1-1; D is possibly TRBD1 (6 bases). Trimming took 4 bases from V and 8 from J, leaving 15 bases between them. The CDR3 totals 13 residues. Germline V CDR1 and CDR2: SGDLS, YYNGEE. Here the CDR3 DNA reads TGTGCCAGCAGCCCAGAGGGGGTGGGAGAAGCTTTCTTT. It is translated as CASSPEGVGEAFF. The full variable domain, rest sourced from reference TRBV9 and TRBJ1-1, is DSGVTQTPKHLITATGQRVTLRCSPRSGDLSVYWYQQSLDQGLQFLIQYYNGEERAKGNILERFSAQQFPDLHSELNLSSLELGDSALYFCASSPEGVGEAFFGQGTRLTVV.

V and J are TRBV11-2 and TRBJ2-1; 8 bases line up with TRBD1. V was pared by 4 bases and J by 6 bases, with 8 bases of the junction left unmatched. The CDR3 consists of 15 residues. From germline, CDR1 is SGHAT and CDR2 FQNNGV. CDR3 nucleotide sequence: TGTGCCAGCAGCTCTGGACAGGGCGTCATCAATGAGCAGTTCTTC. This codes for CASSSGQGVINEQFF.

V gene TRBV4-3 combines with J gene TRBJ1-5; a weak D match, TRBD1 (6 bases). Germline V gene lookup returns CDR1 LGHNA and CDR2 YSLEER. This CDR3 has 13 amino acids. Trimming cost V 0 bases and J 6 bases, with 6 bases left between them. The CDR3 region has the DNA TGCGCCAGCAGCCAAGAAGGGGGTCAGCCCCAGCATTTT. Residues: CASSQEGGQPQHF.

The chain is built from TRBV5-1 and TRBJ2-5; D may be TRBD1 (8 bases). This CDR3 spans 16 amino acids. Trimming took 3 bases from V and 4 from J, leaving 19 bases between them. The germline V gene encodes CDR1 SGHRS and CDR2 YFSETQ. The CDR3 DNA is TGCGCCAGCAGCTCCCCACTACAGGGGGGGGGAGAGACCCAGTACTTC. Translating it yields CASSSPLQGGGETQYF. The whole variable domain, filled in from reference TRBV5-1 and TRBJ2-5, reads KAGVTQTPRYLIKTRGQQVTLSCSPISGHRSVSWYQQTPGQGLQFLFEYFSETQRNKGNFPGRFSGRQFSNSRSEMNVSTLELGDSALYLCASSSPLQGGGETQYFGPGTRLLVL.

The chain recombines TRBV2 with TRBJ1-6; 7 nucleotides match TRBD1. Trimming took 8 bases from V and 3 from J; bases not matched to a gene: 1. Germline V gives CDR1 SNHLY, CDR2 FYNNEI. The CDR3 consists of 13 residues. The CDR3 DNA sequence: TGTGCCAGCGGGACAGACTATAATTCACCCCTCCACTTT. This codes for CASGTDYNSPLHF.

V usage is TRBV6-5 and J usage is TRBJ1-3; D gene ambiguous. The CDR3 runs 14 residues. Trimming cost V 5 bases and J 2 bases, with 10 bases left between them. Per the germline V gene, CDR1 is MNHEY and CDR2 is SVGAGI. CDR3 in DNA: TGTGCCAGCAGTAAGAGCGGGGCTGGAAACACCATATATTTT. Protein sequence: CASSKSGAGNTIYF.

A single count supports this clone. The V call is TRBV11-1, the J call TRBJ2-5, with D possibly being TRBD1 (5 bases). The CDR3 has 16 residues. Germline lookup yields CDR1 SGHAT and CDR2 FQDESV (reference sequence). Trimming left V 5 bases short and J 4 bases short, with 20 bases between. Here the CDR3 reads CASSTRTGSPGETQYF. The CDR3 DNA reads as TGTGCCAGCAGCACGCGCACAGGTTCTCCCGGAGAGACCCAGTACTTC.

The chain recombines TRBV5-6 with TRBJ2-7, with 7 bases aligning to TRBD2. This CDR3 has 15 amino acids. V dropped 0 bases and J dropped 5; count of bases not matched to a gene: 8. Germline CDR1 reads SGHDT; CDR2 reads YYEEEE. DNA of the CDR3: TGTGCCAGCAGCTTGGTAACCGCGGGAGTCAACGAGCAGTACTTC. This translates into CASSLVTAGVNEQYF.

The chain has TRBV7-9 and TRBJ2-5; D is perhaps TRBD2 (6 bases). With 7 bases removed from V and 1 base from J, the gap between germline ends came to 16 bases. In germline, CDR1 is SEHNR, CDR2 FQNEAQ (reference sequence). The CDR3 totals 15 residues. The CDR3 protein is CASTSYAGSQETQYF. CDR3 sequence (DNA): TGTGCCAGCACCTCTTATGCGGGGAGCCAAGAGACCCAGTACTTC.

The rearrangement links TRBV30 to TRBJ2-2; 9 bases are shared with TRBD2. Germline V lookup: CDR1 GTSNPN, CDR2 SVGIG (reference sequence). This CDR3 is 15 amino acids long. V was pared by 3 bases and J by 4 bases, with 6 bases of the junction left unmatched. The CDR3 region has the DNA TGTGCCTGGAGGACTAGCGGAGGGAGCACCGGGGAGCTGTTTTTT. Amino acids: CAWRTSGGSTGELFF.

The rearrangement links TRBV11-2 to TRBJ2-1, with 10 bases identical to TRBD2. With V trimmed by 0 bases and J by 1 base, 6 bases remained unmatched. The CDR3 is 18 residues long. Germline V gene lookup returns CDR1 SGHAT and CDR2 FQNNGV. CDR3 loop: CASSLDSSGSGSYNEQFF. In DNA, the CDR3 is TGTGCCAGCAGCTTAGATTCTAGCGGGAGTGGGTCCTACAATGAGCAGTTCTTC.

V is TRBV6-6 and J is TRBJ1-1; D might be TRBD1 (6 bases). There are 15 residues in the CDR3. V gave up 5 bases and J gave up 0 bases, with 13 bases separating them. Germline V CDR1 and CDR2: MNHNY, SVGAGI (reference sequence). CDR3 region: CASSPSQGLNTEAFF. The CDR3 nucleotides are TGTGCCAGCAGTCCCTCACAGGGATTGAACACTGAAGCTTTCTTT.

The rearrangement uses TRBV28 and TRBJ1-4, with a weak D call TRBD1 (6 bases). This CDR3 comprises 15 residues. V was shortened by 7 bases and J by 4 bases, with 16 bases between the two germline ends. In germline, CDR1 is MDHEN, CDR2 SYDVKM. The CDR3 nucleotides read TGTGCCAGCATTAGTGCAGGGGTGGGTAATGAAAAACTGTTTTTT. Translation gives CASISAGVGNEKLFF.

The V gene is TRBV10-3, the J gene TRBJ2-1, with 11 bases fitting TRBD2. Losses at the gene ends were 3 bases for V and 5 bases for J; bases not matched to a gene: 3. Germline CDR1 and CDR2: ENHRY and SYGVKD. CDR3 length: 15 residues. This chain's CDR3 is CAISERGLADNEQFF. CDR3 bases: TGTGCCATCAGTGAAAGGGGACTAGCGGACAATGAGCAGTTCTTC.

The chain is built from TRBV28 and TRBJ2-3, with 9 bases matching TRBD2. With V trimmed by 3 bases and J by 4 bases, 8 bases remained unmatched. CDR1 MDHEN and CDR2 SYDVKM come from the germline V gene. CDR3 length: 16 amino acids. CDR3 in amino acids: CASSLYSGSGADTQYF. The CDR3, as DNA: TGTGCCAGCAGTTTGTATAGCGGGAGTGGGGCAGATACGCAGTATTTT.

This rearrangement joins TRBV5-8 to TRBJ1-4; 9 bases agree with TRBD1. The J segment lost 8 bases and the V segment lost 4 bases, leaving 3 bases of the junction unmatched. Looked up from germline, CDR1 is SGHTS and CDR2 is YDEGEE. The CDR3 covers 13 residues. The CDR3 DNA reads TGTGCCAGCAGCGGACAGGGGAGGGAAAAACTGTTTTTT. It codes for CASSGQGREKLFF.

There are a few counts of this clone. This sequence joins TRBV7-2 and TRBJ2-7, with no clear D. Trimming took 3 bases from V and 7 from J, leaving 13 bases between them. This CDR3 has 13 amino acids. Germline V gene sequence: CDR1 SGHTA, CDR2 FQGNSA. The CDR3 reads CASSLDPAREQYF. In DNA form, the CDR3 reads TGTGCCAGCAGCTTGGATCCAGCGCGAGAGCAGTACTTC.

The gene calls are TRBV28 and TRBJ1-1; D gene ambiguous. Germline loops: CDR1 MDHEN, CDR2 SYDVKM. The CDR3 spans 13 residues. V lost 6 bases and J 2 bases, leaving 10 bases between the germline ends. As DNA, the CDR3 is TGTGCCAGCAGGAGGATCGCCAACACTGAAGCTTTCTTT. Amino acid sequence: CASRRIANTEAFF.

This clone came up a few times. This rearrangement joins TRBV5-1 to TRBJ1-2; unclear D gene. Trimming took 0 bases from V and 6 from J, leaving 9 bases between them. In germline, CDR1 is SGHRS, CDR2 YFSETQ. The CDR3 totals 13 residues. The CDR3 is CASSLVGEHGYTF. The CDR3 bases are TGCGCCAGCAGCTTGGTCGGGGAGCATGGCTACACCTTC.

This chain uses TRBV18 with TRBJ1-3; D perhaps matches TRBD1 (5 bases). The CDR3 contains 15 residues. Trimming stripped 6 bases from V and 2 bases from J, with 14 bases between. The germline V gene encodes CDR1 KGHSH and CDR2 LQKENI. CDR3 loop: CASSFQGGPGNTIYF. For the CDR3, the DNA is TGTGCCAGCTCGTTCCAGGGAGGCCCTGGAAACACCATATATTTT.

This clone has a handful of counts. The chain employs TRBV28 and TRBJ2-1, with 9 bases aligning to TRBD2. The CDR3 extends over 16 amino acids. Germline V gene lookup returns CDR1 MDHEN and CDR2 SYDVKM. V shed 4 bases, J shed 6 bases, and the junction held 10 bases outside the gene matches. The DNA for the CDR3 is TGTGCCAGCAGTTCGCCCGGGACTAGCATATCCAATGAGCAGTTCTTC. Protein sequence: CASSSPGTSISNEQFF. Full variable domain (outside the CDR3, taken from reference TRBV28 and TRBJ2-1): DVKVTQSSRYLVKRTGEKVFLECVQDMDHENMFWYRQDPGLGLRLIYFSYDVKMKEKGDIPEGYSVSREKKERFSLILESASTNQTSMYLCASSSPGTSISNEQFFGPGTRLTVL.